A selection of T cell receptor beta chains follows, all from one sample in a study of T cell repertoires in cytomegalovirus infection. Each CDR3 protein gets one entry after TCRdb re-called the reads with MiXCR. The sample records hundreds of thousands of distinct CDR3 sequences, 8% to 10% being singletons. Material for sequencing was PBMCs. The source of these receptors is a human donor in good health (CMV status not recorded). Some clones in this sample may be carry-over from other donors' samples. CDR3s include the opening cysteine and the closing phenylalanine or tryptophan. D genes are given only for firm matches. Expanded clones are given a class, and other clones once, few, many or no size at all.

d_call j_call clone_size v_call cdr3_aa cdr3_nt
- TRBJ2-2 - TRBV5-4 CASSLDGNTGGLFF TGTGCCAGCAGCTTGGACGGGAACACCGGGGGGCTGTTTTTT
- TRBJ2-1 many TRBV7-3 CASSPGLSNEQFF TGTGCCAGCAGCCCGGGACTGTCGAATGAGCAGTTCTTC
TRBD1 TRBJ1-3 many TRBV7-3 CASSTRQGAGNTIYF TGTGCCAGCAGCACCCGACAGGGAGCCGGAAACACCATATATTTT
- TRBJ1-1 - TRBV2 CASRKESGAQAFF TGTGCCAGCAGGAAGGAGTCGGGGGCGCAAGCTTTCTTT
- TRBJ2-5 many TRBV7-9 CASSLSRQRGFQETQYF TGTGCCAGCAGCCTTAGTAGACAGAGAGGATTCCAAGAGACCCAGTACTTC
- TRBJ2-1 many TRBV7-3 CASSTGQGQFF TGTGCCAGCAGCACTGGCCAGGGGCAGTTCTTC
- TRBJ1-5 many TRBV6-5 CASSLRWGNQPQHF TGTGCCAGCAGCCTCAGATGGGGCAATCAGCCCCAGCATTTT
- TRBJ2-4 many TRBV6-2/TRBV6-3 CASSYPVSVTKNIQYF TGTGCCAGCAGTTACCCGGTTTCGGTGACCAAAAACATTCAGTACTTC
- TRBJ2-2 many TRBV4-1 CASSQDHSTEWNTGELFF TGCGCCAGCAGCCAAGACCATTCGACAGAATGGAACACCGGGGAGCTGTTTTTT
- TRBJ1-5 - TRBV4-2 CASSQEGGGSNQPQHF TGTGCCAGCAGCCAAGAAGGGGGAGGGAGCAATCAGCCCCAGCATTTT
TRBD1 TRBJ2-2 many TRBV9 CASSVPDRGGNTGELFF TGTGCCAGCAGCGTCCCGGACAGGGGTGGGAACACCGGGGAGCTGTTTTTT
- TRBJ2-2 many TRBV7-9 CASSLRDVKPTGELFF TGTGCCAGCAGCCTCCGGGACGTTAAGCCCACCGGGGAGCTGTTTTTT
- TRBJ2-1 many TRBV7-3 CASSPLGYNEQFF TGTGCCAGCAGCCCCCTGGGATACAATGAGCAGTTCTTC
- TRBJ2-1 many TRBV7-2 CASSFQGGYGNEQFF TGTGCCAGCAGCTTTCAGGGGGGCTATGGAAATGAGCAGTTCTTC
- TRBJ2-3 many TRBV7-2 CASSLVTGHRDTQYF TGTGCCAGCAGCTTAGTAACAGGCCACAGGGATACGCAGTATTTT
- TRBJ1-1 - TRBV20-1 CSAGMNTEAFF TGCAGTGCCGGAATGAACACTGAAGCTTTCTTT
TRBD1 TRBJ2-2 many TRBV4-1 CASSQAEGAGTGELFF TGCGCCAGCAGCCAAGCAGAGGGGGCCGGCACCGGGGAGCTGTTTTTT
- TRBJ1-5 many TRBV12-3/TRBV12-4 CASSTRGSNQPQHF TGTGCCAGCTCGACCCGGGGTAGCAATCAGCCCCAGCATTTT
TRBD2 TRBJ2-5 many TRBV20-1 CSARRLAGAETQYF TGCAGTGCTAGAAGGCTAGCGGGGGCGGAGACCCAGTACTTC
TRBD1 TRBJ1-2 - TRBV20-1 CSARWARTGEKYAYGYTF TGCAGTGCTAGATGGGCCAGGACAGGGGAGAAGTATGCCTATGGCTACACCTTC
- TRBJ1-1 - TRBV29-1 CSCRQTNTDAFF TGCAGCTGCCGACAGACGAACACTGACGCTTTCTTT
TRBD1 TRBJ1-1 - TRBV6-6 CGSRQGLGTEAFF TGTGGCAGCAGACAGGGGCTGGGCACTGAAGCTTTCTTT
TRBD2 TRBJ2-2 many TRBV7-2 CASWAGANTGELFF TGTGCCAGCTGGGCGGGGGCGAACACCGGGGAGCTGTTTTTT
- TRBJ2-3 - TRBV2 CASSDRDVRYTDTQYF TGTGCCAGCAGTGATCGCGACGTCAGATACACAGATACGCAGTATTTT